This T cell receptor (beta chain) emerged from a study of technical replicates of blood from a few donors. Profiling relied on immunoSEQ multiplex PCR, and the TCRdb table lists in-frame clones only, not all of them. The sample yields over 60,000 clones, 93% seen once. The sequence came from a human donor in good health. Sequencing was done on a sample of T cells isolated from PBMCs.

CDR3 residues: CASRNRGRLRTYEQYF. The CDR3, as DNA: TGCGCCAGCAGAAATAGGGGGCGCCTTCGGACGTACGAGCAGTACTTC. The chain employs TRBV5-1 and TRBJ2-7; 7 positions agree with TRBD1. The germline gives CDR1 SGHRS, CDR2 YFSETQ. This CDR3 is built from 16 residues. V shed 5 bases, J shed 4 bases, and the junction held 15 bases outside the gene matches.